This T cell receptor (beta chain) was retrieved from a study of T cell responses to AZD1222 COVID-19 vaccine. Turning to the study itself: The analysis combined second doses at about 4 or about 12 weeks.

This clone showed up just once. Its antigen is still unknown. This CDR3 region has 11 residues. Trimming took 6 bases from V and 8 from J, leaving 8 bases between them. Sequenced by immunoSEQ multiplex PCR; TCRdb stores in-frame clones only, minus some. The profile covers 200,000 or so clones, with approximately 92% appearing a single time and under 11% taken by the ten largest. Notes on the study in general: In a largely white British group with more females than males, clonal diversity was possibly underestimated.

Sequencing used peripheral blood, obtained on day 0 of AZD1222 vaccination. The V call is TRBV12-3 or TRBV12-4, the J call TRBJ1-3; D gene uncertain. The sequence came from an adult in good health. The CDR3 loop is CASSQRDTIYF. CDR3 coding DNA: TGTGCCAGCAGCCAGAGGGACACCATATATTTT.